The rows below give T cell receptor beta chains drawn from one sample of a study of long-term antiretroviral therapy in people with HIV. TCRdb's copy holds only in-frame clones and misses some; the assay was immunoSEQ multiplex PCR. The table includes around 28,000 clones, roughly 84% detected once. The specimen comprised unsorted PBMCs, sampled 2.7 to 2.8 years after starting antiretroviral therapy. Receptors were obtained from a man between 25 and 39 years old with HIV. Both conserved end residues are part of each CDR3. D genes are given only for firm matches. A clone size is listed for some rows: how often the clone was seen (once, few, many), or a class if it is expanded.

J	V	D	size	DNA	CDR3
TRBJ1-5	TRBV7-2	NA	NA	TGTGCCAGCAGCTTAGCGTCGTGGCAGGACAATCAGCCCCAGCATTTT	CASSLASWQDNQPQHF
TRBJ2-1	TRBV2	TRBD2	NA	TGTGCCAGCTTGGGGAGGCGGGGGGGCTTTGAGCAGTTCTTC	CASLGRRGGFEQFF
TRBJ1-1	TRBV19	NA	NA	TGTGCCAGTACCGGGAGTTACATGAACACTGAAGCTTTCTTT	CASTGSYMNTEAFF
TRBJ1-1	TRBV5-4	NA	NA	TGTGCCAGCAGCTTGGAGGTGAACACTGAAGCTTTCTTT	CASSLEVNTEAFF
TRBJ1-1	TRBV10-3	NA	NA	TGTGCCATCAGTGAGGGGTTGAGGAACACTGAAGCTTTCTTT	CAISEGLRNTEAFF
TRBJ2-3	TRBV28	TRBD2	NA	TGTGCCAGTTCTAGCGGGAGGGCCCCTAGGACGCAGTATTTT	CASSSGRAPRTQYF
TRBJ2-7	TRBV7-9	NA	few	TGTGCCAGCAGCGTGTCCTACGAGCAGTACTTC	CASSVSYEQYF
TRBJ1-5	TRBV27	TRBD1	NA	TGTGCCAGCAGTCCATACAGGGGGGTAAGCAATCAGCCCCAGCATTTT	CASSPYRGVSNQPQHF
TRBJ2-2	TRBV19	TRBD2	NA	TGTGCCAGTTCGCTACTAGCGGGGGATGTCGGGGAGCTGTTTTTT	CASSLLAGDVGELFF
TRBJ2-5	TRBV7-9	TRBD1	NA	TGTGCCAGCAGCTCCGTGGACAGGGTTTTACAACAAGAGACCCAGTACTTC	CASSSVDRVLQQETQYF
TRBJ2-7	TRBV7-6	NA	once	TGTGCCAGCAGTTCGGACAGTGGGTACTACGAGCAGTACTTC	CASSSDSGYYEQYF
TRBJ2-1	TRBV9	NA	few	TGTGCCAGCAGCGTAGCCGCCCTTCCGTCCTACAATGAGCAGTTCTTC	CASSVAALPSYNEQFF
TRBJ1-2	TRBV27	NA	NA	TGTGCCAGCAGTTTATCGTACAGGGTCGGCGGCTATGGCTACACCTTC	CASSLSYRVGGYGYTF
TRBJ1-5	TRBV11-2	NA	NA	TGTGCCAGCAGCTTAGTGGGGGATCAGCCCCAGCATTTT	CASSLVGDQPQHF
TRBJ2-1	TRBV9	NA	NA	TGTGCCAGCAGCGTAGCGGGCCTAGCCATGACCCCCAATGAGCAGTTCTTC	CASSVAGLAMTPNEQFF
TRBJ1-3	TRBV10-2	NA	NA	TGCGCCAGCAGTGCCTCCGGGGCAGGGAAAGGAAACACCATATATTTT	CASSASGAGKGNTIYF
TRBJ1-1	TRBV5-5	NA	NA	TGTGCCAGCAGCTTGCTAGGACCCACGAGGGACACTGAAGCTTTCTTT	CASSLLGPTRDTEAFF
TRBJ1-4	TRBV4-2	TRBD1	NA	TGTGCCAGCAGCCAAGAAGTACAGGACAGGGGAAATGAAAAACTGTTTTTT	CASSQEVQDRGNEKLFF
TRBJ2-2	TRBV11-3	NA	NA	TGTGCCAGCAGCTTAGGGGGCAGAAACACCGGGGAGCTGTTTTTT	CASSLGGRNTGELFF
TRBJ2-7	TRBV13	TRBD2	NA	TGTGCCAGCAGCTTAGAACCGGCTAGCGGAACCTACGAGCAGTACTTC	CASSLEPASGTYEQYF
TRBJ1-2	TRBV28	NA	NA	TGTGCCAGCAGCTCACCAGCGGGACTAAACTATGGCTACACCTTC	CASSSPAGLNYGYTF
TRBJ1-2	TRBV27	TRBD1	NA	TGTGCCAGCAGTTCTCTACAGGGGGCGTATGGCTACACCTTC	CASSSLQGAYGYTF
TRBJ2-7	TRBV19	NA	NA	TGTGCCAGTAGTATATCTAGTAGCTCCTACGAGCAGTACTTC	CASSISSSSYEQYF
TRBJ2-5	TRBV5-1	NA	once	TGCGCCAGCAGCTTGGCTGGGCGAGCGGAGACCCAGTACTTC	CASSLAGRAETQYF
TRBJ2-6	TRBV5-1	NA	NA	TGCGCCAGCAGCTTGGCCTCTGGGGCCAACGTCCTGACTTTC	CASSLASGANVLTF
TRBJ1-6	TRBV28	NA	NA	TGTGCCAGCAGTTTACAGAGGTCCGGGGGGATCTATAATTCACCCCTCCACTTT	CASSLQRSGGIYNSPLHF
TRBJ1-5	TRBV29-1	NA	NA	TGCAGCGTTGAAGTCGGCGGGGGTAGCAATCAGCCCCAGCATTTT	CSVEVGGGSNQPQHF
TRBJ2-7	TRBV15	NA	NA	TGTGCCACCAGCAGCCGGGACACCTACGAGCAGTACTTC	CATSSRDTYEQYF
TRBJ2-7	TRBV7-8	NA	NA	TGTGCCAGCAGCTTAGTGTCGGGCGAGCAGTACTTC	CASSLVSGEQYF
TRBJ2-3	TRBV7-2	NA	NA	TGTGCCAGCAGCTTATCAGGAGTCACAGATACGCAGTATTTT	CASSLSGVTDTQYF
TRBJ1-1	TRBV9	NA	NA	TGTGCCAGCAGCGTAGGATGGGGGAGCGCTGAAGCTTTCTTT	CASSVGWGSAEAFF
TRBJ1-1	TRBV7-8	NA	NA	TGTGCCAGCAGCTTAGGGCAGGGGACGAACACTGAAGCTTTCTTT	CASSLGQGTNTEAFF
TRBJ1-5	TRBV28	TRBD1	NA	TGTGCCAGCAGTTCCCCCGGGGCAGGGGGCGCATCTGCCCAGCATTTT	CASSSPGAGGASAQHF
TRBJ2-3	TRBV9	NA	NA	TGTGCCAGCAGCGTATCTCTCGGGAATACGCAGTATTTT	CASSVSLGNTQYF
TRBJ2-1	TRBV5-1	NA	medium-sized	TGCGCCAGCAGCCCCGGGACTTACAATGAGCAGTTCTTC	CASSPGTYNEQFF
TRBJ1-5	TRBV7-2	TRBD1	NA	TGTGCCAGCAGCCCGACAGGGGGCAATCAGCCCCAGCATTTT	CASSPTGGNQPQHF
TRBJ2-7	TRBV7-6	TRBD1	few	TGTGCCAGCAGCATCGGACAGGGGACCTACGAGCAGTACTTC	CASSIGQGTYEQYF
TRBJ2-5	TRBV7-3	NA	once	TGTGCCAGCAGCTTATATGGGACACCCCAAGAGACCCAGTACTTC	CASSLYGTPQETQYF
TRBJ2-7	TRBV18	TRBD2	NA	TGTGCCAGCTCACCTGGGGGGGAGAGCGTCTACGAGCAGTACTTC	CASSPGGESVYEQYF
TRBJ2-7	TRBV28	NA	once	TGTGCCAGCAGTTACCTTGACGTGGGGGTGTCCTACGAGCAGTACTTC	CASSYLDVGVSYEQYF
TRBJ1-4	TRBV14	NA	NA	TGTGCCAGCAGCCGTAACATTGGAACTAATGAAAAACTGTTTTTT	CASSRNIGTNEKLFF
TRBJ1-3	TRBV7-8	NA	NA	TGTGCCAGCAGCTTAGGGTCGAGCTCTGGAAACACCATATATTTT	CASSLGSSSGNTIYF
TRBJ1-5	TRBV7-7	TRBD1	few	TGTGCTAGCAGTCCGAAGGGAGGGAGCGGACAGGATAGCAATCAGCCCCAGCATTTT	CASSPKGGSGQDSNQPQHF
TRBJ2-5	TRBV9	TRBD2	NA	TGTGCCAGCAGCGGGCGGGGGTCAGGGAGGGGAGAGACCCAGTACTTC	CASSGRGSGRGETQYF
TRBJ1-1	TRBV19	NA	once	TGTGCCAGTAATCCCAAGGCCATGAACACTGAAGCTTTCTTT	CASNPKAMNTEAFF
TRBJ1-1	TRBV28	TRBD1	NA	TGTGCCAGCAGTTCCTTAAGTGGAGACAGGGGGCGAATTACTGAAGCTTTCTTT	CASSSLSGDRGRITEAFF
TRBJ1-5	TRBV28	NA	NA	TGTGCCAGCAGTTCCCCCCAGCGTTATAGCAATCAGCCCCAGCATTTT	CASSSPQRYSNQPQHF
TRBJ2-3	TRBV13	TRBD2	NA	TGTGCCAGCACCCGGACTAGCGGGGGCGTCCGTCTCACAGATACGCAGTATTTT	CASTRTSGGVRLTDTQYF
TRBJ1-5	TRBV14	NA	NA	TGTGCCAGCAGCCAAGGCCTCAATCAGCCCCAGCATTTT	CASSQGLNQPQHF
TRBJ1-1	TRBV19	TRBD1	few	TGTGCCAGTAGTTTGTACAGGGGGGCGGGCACTGAAGCTTTCTTT	CASSLYRGAGTEAFF
TRBJ2-1	TRBV5-4	NA	NA	TGTGCCAGCAGCTTCAACCCCCGCAATGAGCAGTTCTTC	CASSFNPRNEQFF
TRBJ2-7	TRBV4-3	NA	once	TGCGCCAGCAGCCAAGATCGGTGGGGGTTTTGGCCCTACGAGCAGTACTTC	CASSQDRWGFWPYEQYF
TRBJ1-1	TRBV19	NA	NA	TGTGCCAGTAGTATAGACGGGGGTCTTACTGAAGCTTTCTTT	CASSIDGGLTEAFF
TRBJ1-2	TRBV19	NA	few	TGTGCCAGTAGTACCAAGACCCGTCGAGTATTTGGCTACACCTTC	CASSTKTRRVFGYTF
TRBJ2-3	TRBV28	NA	once	TGTGCCAGCAGCGCACAGGGAATAACAGATACGCAGTATTTT	CASSAQGITDTQYF